This TCR beta chain was captured in a study of T cells in Graves' hyperthyroidism and ophthalmopathy (dated by TCRdb to between 2017 and 2020). For the study in its entirety: Peripheral blood samples were taken at the time of initial diagnosis, prior to any treatment. The approximately 100 discovery patients were divided at random into training and test sets in a 7:3 ratio. To identify TCR V-J signatures that set the groups apart, the researchers used a discovery cohort of about a hundred patients, made up of 40 to 45 with Graves' ophthalmopathy and around 58 with stable Graves' hyperthyroidism. Thyroid tissue and blood T-cell repertoires from roughly 6 Graves' hyperthyroidism patients were also compared in the study. After sampling, hyperthyroidism patients received methimazole starting at 30 mg daily, and ophthalmopathy patients received high-dose intravenous methylprednisolone. Prospective prediction of ophthalmopathy was tested in an independent validation cohort consisting of about 19 hyperthyroidism patients and some 16 patients who later progressed to ophthalmopathy. The paper describes TCR Vbeta CDR3 sequencing of 130 to 150 peripheral blood samples, made up of fewer than 50 ophthalmopathy patients, more than 70 hyperthyroidism patients and 17 progressor patients. Beyond this particular receptor, the publication reports: Sample size was not statistically predetermined, and blinding of investigators to group allocation was not performed. A model built on a 13 V-J signature distinguished ophthalmopathy from stable hyperthyroidism, reaching about 88% sensitivity and under 84% specificity in cross-validation and 80%/75% in testing. In validation, the model predicted progression to ophthalmopathy a median of roughly 6.1 months before onset, with roughly 68% sensitivity and 72.22% specificity. Most expanded thyroid clonotypes (frequency above 0.001) were also found in blood, which suggests that blood repertoires may mirror thyroid immune responses.

Here V drops 4 bases and J drops 7 bases, and the junction holds 5 bases not matched to any gene. Taken from cysteine to phenylalanine, the CDR3 has 14 residues. Only CDR3 DNA is held: 42 bases, read in frame from base 1. Based on the germline V gene (reference sequence), the CDR1 and CDR2 sequences are DFQATT and SNEGSKA. About this clonotype: The antigen it binds to is not known. No base quality values were provided; no much bigger clone lies one nucleotide off.

Hyperthyroidism patients were aged 18 to 65 years and newly diagnosed, with disease duration of less than 2 months. The study excluded patients with uncontrolled infections, other autoimmune diseases, pregnancy or lactation. Clinical symptoms, serum thyroxine and TRAb, thyroid ultrasound, and orbital computed tomography formed the basis for the diagnoses. For progressor patients, blood was drawn at the first diagnosis of hyperthyroidism, before any ophthalmopathy symptoms had appeared. Ficoll-Paque density gradient centrifugation was used to isolate PBMCs from around 10 ml of fresh peripheral blood. Progressor patients were defined as those initially diagnosed with Graves' hyperthyroidism in whom ophthalmopathy developed during follow-up. Total RNA was extracted using Trizol reagent, and RNA quality was assessed on an Agilent 2100 Bioanalyzer. The TCR beta CDR3 regions were amplified from RNA transcripts. The first round of RT-PCR for the TCR CDR3 was performed with the HTBI primer set and the Qiagen OneStep RT-PCR kit. Libraries were constructed in a second round of multiplex PCR, after which size selection and purification were carried out. Sequencing of the libraries was done on an Illumina HiSeq2000 using paired-end 100 bp reads. In the source study's methods: SOAPnuke was used to process the raw data, removing reads that contained adapters or uncalled bases, had a mean Phred below 15, or lacked an exact match to the constant primer or identifier. COPE v1.2.5 was used to merge high-quality paired reads, and clonotypes were defined as unique nucleotide sequences. MiTCR v1.1 was used to align clonotypes to the IMGT TRBV, TRBD and TRBJ reference segments. Only V-J combinations with frequency above 0.0001, covering 99% to 99.2% of repertoires, were analysed. The TCS score was defined as F50 (clonal expansion) divided by E x V (chaos), with BLOSUM62-based TCRdist calculated between CDR3 peptides within each V-J. Welch's t-statistics and random forest reduced around 550 V-J features to 10 to 15, which were used in a naive Bayes classifier (R e1071). In-frame beta chains were kept once TCRdb had trimmed the public reads at Q25 with fastp and called clones with MiXCR. Every distinct CDR3 protein forms one entry, paired with its most common genes and DNA. The V and J calls reflect TCRdb's pipeline rather than the authors' work. This sample gives over 250,000 distinct CDR3 sequences in total; 20% to 30% of them show up just once. Around 28% of the sample rests with the top ten.

This sequence was found in a middle-aged man with Graves' hyperthyroidism that later progressed to Graves' ophthalmopathy. The chain couples TRBV20-1 to TRBJ1-5; TRBD1 agrees with 12 junctional bases. The sample comprised blood. The CDR3 is CSAKGQGASQPQHF. Here is the DNA: TGCAGTGCTAAGGGACAGGGGGCATCACAGCCCCAGCATTTT.